The T cell receptor beta chain under discussion was sequenced for a study of control samples from healthy donors and cancer patients. CDR1 is SEHNR and CDR2 is FQNEAQ in the germline V gene (reference sequence). The CDR3 spans 13 residues. The V segment lost 5 bases and the J segment 10 bases; nucleotides outside the gene matches: 8. Using immunoSEQ multiplex PCR, the repertoire was profiled, and TCRdb retains in-frame clones only, with some absent. The sample lists around 100,000 clones; more than 75% were seen once. What was sequenced was blood. The TCR sequence derives from a woman in her forties or fifties in good health. This chain uses TRBV7-9 with TRBJ2-1; TRBD1 agrees at 7 bases. The CDR3 bases are TGTGCCAGCAGCACACCAGGGGGTCGGGAGCAGTTCTTC. Amino acids: CASSTPGGREQFF.